This TCR beta chain is drawn from a study of blood T cell repertoires in COVID-19. Study-wide background: Both acute and convalescent COVID-19 samples were obtained from the United States, Italy and Spain.

Authors' processing steps: Reference gene primer amplification yielded estimated nucleated cell counts. The method was immunoSEQ multiplex PCR; TCRdb's version includes in-frame clones alone and lacks a portion of them. V and J calls and clone size come straight from that table; D and trimming were deduced from the DNA. The sample records about 39,000 clones, just over 90% being singletons. The CDR3 is 13 amino acids. V was cut by 10 bases and J by 10 bases, with 20 bases left in between. The germline CDR1 and CDR2 sequences are SNHLY and FYNNEI. The TCR originated in a middle-aged man with active COVID-19. The J gene is TRBJ2-1, the V gene TRBV2; TRBD2 might be the D (5 bases). Sequenced sample: peripheral blood. As DNA, the CDR3 is TGTGCCACCGGATTGGAGGTTGGCGTCGAGCAGTTCTTC. This gives the protein CATGLEVGVEQFF.